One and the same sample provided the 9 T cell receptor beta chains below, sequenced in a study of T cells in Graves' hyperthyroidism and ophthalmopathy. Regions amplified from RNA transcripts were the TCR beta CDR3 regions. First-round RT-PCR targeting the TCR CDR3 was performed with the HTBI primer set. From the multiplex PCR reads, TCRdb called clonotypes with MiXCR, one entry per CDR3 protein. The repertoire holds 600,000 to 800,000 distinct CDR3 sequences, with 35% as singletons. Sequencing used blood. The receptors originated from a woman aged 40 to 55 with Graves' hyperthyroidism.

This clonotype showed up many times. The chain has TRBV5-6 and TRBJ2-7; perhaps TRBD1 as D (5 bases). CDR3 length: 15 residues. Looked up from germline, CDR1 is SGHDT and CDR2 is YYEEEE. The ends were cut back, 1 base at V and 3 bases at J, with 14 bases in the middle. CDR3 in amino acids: CASSLFQGKDYEQYF. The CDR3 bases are TGTGCCAGCAGCTTGTTCCAGGGTAAGGACTACGAGCAGTACTTC.

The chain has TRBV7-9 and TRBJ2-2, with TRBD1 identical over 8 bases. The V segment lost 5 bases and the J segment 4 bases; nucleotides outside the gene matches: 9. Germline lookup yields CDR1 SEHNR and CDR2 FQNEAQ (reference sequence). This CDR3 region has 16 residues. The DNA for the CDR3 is TGTGCCAGCAGCCAGAGGACAGGGCTGGGCACCGGGGAGCTGTTTTTT. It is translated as CASSQRTGLGTGELFF.

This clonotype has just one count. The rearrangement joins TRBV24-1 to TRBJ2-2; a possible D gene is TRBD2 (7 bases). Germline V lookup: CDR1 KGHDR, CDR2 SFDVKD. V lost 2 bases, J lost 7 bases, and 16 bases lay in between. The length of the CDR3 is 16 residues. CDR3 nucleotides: TGTGCCACCAGTGATTCGCCGGGGGGCTATGACGGGGAGCTGTTTTTT. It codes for CATSDSPGGYDGELFF.

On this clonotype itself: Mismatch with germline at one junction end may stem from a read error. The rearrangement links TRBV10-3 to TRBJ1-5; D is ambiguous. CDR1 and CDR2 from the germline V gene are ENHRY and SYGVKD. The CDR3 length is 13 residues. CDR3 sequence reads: CASSYSEHQPQHF. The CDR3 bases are TGTGCCAGCAGTTACTCCGAGCATCAGCCCCAGCATTTT.

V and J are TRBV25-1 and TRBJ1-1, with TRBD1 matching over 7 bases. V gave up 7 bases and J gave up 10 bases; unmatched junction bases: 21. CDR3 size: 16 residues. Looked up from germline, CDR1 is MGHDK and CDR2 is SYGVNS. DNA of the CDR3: TGTGCCAGCACCCGGAGTTTAGGGGGCGTAAGTTTAGGAGCTTTCTTT. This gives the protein CASTRSLGGVSLGAFF.

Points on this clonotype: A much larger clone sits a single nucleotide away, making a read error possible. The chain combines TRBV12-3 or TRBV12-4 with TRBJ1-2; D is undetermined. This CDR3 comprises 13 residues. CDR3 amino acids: CVSSLTPNYGYTF. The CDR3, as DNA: TGTGTCAGCAGCCTGACACCTAACTATGGCTACACCTTC.

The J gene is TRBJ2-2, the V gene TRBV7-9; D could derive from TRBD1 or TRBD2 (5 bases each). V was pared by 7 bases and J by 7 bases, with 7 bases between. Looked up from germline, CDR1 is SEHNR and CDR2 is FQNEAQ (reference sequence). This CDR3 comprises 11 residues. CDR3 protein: CASNGGGELFF. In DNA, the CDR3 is TGTGCCAGCAATGGGGGCGGGGAGCTGTTTTTT.

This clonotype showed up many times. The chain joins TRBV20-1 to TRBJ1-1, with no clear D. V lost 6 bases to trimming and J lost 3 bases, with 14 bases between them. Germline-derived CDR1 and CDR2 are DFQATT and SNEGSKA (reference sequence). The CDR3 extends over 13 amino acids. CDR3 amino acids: CSARDTADTEAFF. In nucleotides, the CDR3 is TGCAGTGCCCGGGATACTGCGGACACTGAAGCTTTCTTT.

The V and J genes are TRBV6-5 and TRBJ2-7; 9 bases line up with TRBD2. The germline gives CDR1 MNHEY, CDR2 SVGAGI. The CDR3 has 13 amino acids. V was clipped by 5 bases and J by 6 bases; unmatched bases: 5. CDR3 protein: CASSRGGASEQYF. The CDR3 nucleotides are TGTGCCAGCAGTCGCGGGGGGGCCTCCGAGCAGTACTTC.